This paragraph reports one T cell receptor beta chain. The antigen is unknown. The sample is drawn from a study of T cell responses to AZD1222 COVID-19 vaccine. Study-level findings and limits: There were repertoire samples only from the period after the peak T cell response.

Using immunoSEQ multiplex PCR, the repertoire was profiled, and TCRdb retains in-frame clones only, with some absent. The sample carries some 130,000 clones, about 92% recorded once. The CDR3 length is 16 residues. V lost 5 bases and J lost 0, with 14 bases in between. Per germline, CDR1 SEHNR and CDR2 FQNEAQ (reference sequence). V and J are TRBV7-9 and TRBJ2-1; possibly TRBD1 or TRBD2 for D (5 bases each). This TCR was recovered from an adult in good health. The specimen was peripheral blood, collected on day 0 of AZD1222 vaccination. This CDR3 reads CASSIRDPSSYNEQFF. In nucleotides, the CDR3 is TGTGCCAGCAGCATCCGGGACCCTAGCTCCTACAATGAGCAGTTCTTC.